The T cell receptor (beta chain) under discussion was sequenced for a study of blood T cell repertoires in COVID-19. Study background: COVID-19 samples collected from the United States, Italy and Spain covered acute and convalescent phases. T cells, B-cell-depleted T cells, or PBMCs provided the cDNA or gDNA that served as material.

Per the original methods: For nucleated cells, counts were estimated from reference gene primer amplification. The table came from immunoSEQ multiplex PCR; TCRdb's copy has only in-frame clones and leaves some out. V, J and clone size were drawn from that table, and D and trimming were deduced from the DNA. The sample has 30,000 to 45,000 clones, 90% seen once. Germline V gene sequence: CDR1 MDHEN, CDR2 SYDVKM. The CDR3 extends over 12 amino acids. The trim removed 6 bases at V and 9 bases at J, leaving 2 bases unmatched. This clone occurred once. The sample comprised peripheral blood. The rearrangement links TRBV28 to TRBJ2-5; 12 nucleotides line up with TRBD2. The source is a human donor in a cohort sampled during active COVID-19. Here the CDR3 reads CASRLAGGAQYF. The CDR3 DNA sequence: TGTGCCAGCAGGCTAGCGGGAGGGGCCCAGTACTTC.